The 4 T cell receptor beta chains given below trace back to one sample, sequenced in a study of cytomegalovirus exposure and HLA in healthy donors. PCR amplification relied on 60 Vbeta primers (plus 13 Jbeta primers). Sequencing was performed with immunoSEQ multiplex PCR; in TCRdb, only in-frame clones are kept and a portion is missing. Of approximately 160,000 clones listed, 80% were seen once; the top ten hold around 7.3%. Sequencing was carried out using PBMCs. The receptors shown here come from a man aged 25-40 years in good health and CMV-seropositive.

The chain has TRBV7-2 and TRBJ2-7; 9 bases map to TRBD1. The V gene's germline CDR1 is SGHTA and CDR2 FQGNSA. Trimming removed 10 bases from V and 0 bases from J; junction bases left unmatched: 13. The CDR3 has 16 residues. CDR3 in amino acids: CATLGQGRSGSYEQYF. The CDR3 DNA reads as TGTGCCACTCTCGGACAGGGGCGTTCGGGCTCCTACGAGCAGTACTTC.

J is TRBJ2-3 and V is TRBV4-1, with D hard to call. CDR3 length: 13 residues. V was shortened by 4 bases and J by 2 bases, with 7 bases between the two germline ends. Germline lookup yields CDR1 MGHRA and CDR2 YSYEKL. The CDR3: CASSLFPTDTQYF. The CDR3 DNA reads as TGCGCCAGCAGCCTCTTCCCCACAGATACGCAGTATTTT.

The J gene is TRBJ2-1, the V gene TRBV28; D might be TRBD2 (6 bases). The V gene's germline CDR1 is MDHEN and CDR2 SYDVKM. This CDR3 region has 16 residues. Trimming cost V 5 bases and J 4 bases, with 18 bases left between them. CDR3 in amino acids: CASSERAGNIYNEQFF. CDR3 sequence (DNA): TGTGCCAGCAGTGAGCGCGCGGGGAATATTTACAATGAGCAGTTCTTC.

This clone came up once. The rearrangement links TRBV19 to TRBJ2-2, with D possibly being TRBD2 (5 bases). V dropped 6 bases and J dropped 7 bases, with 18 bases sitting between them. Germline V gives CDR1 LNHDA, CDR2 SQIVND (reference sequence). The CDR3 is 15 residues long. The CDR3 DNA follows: TGTGCCAGTAGAGGCTTCCAGGCGGGCCTCGGGGAGCTGTTTTTT. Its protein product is CASRGFQAGLGELFF.